The clone carrying this T cell receptor (beta chain) has only a few counts. These data belong to a study of human T cells and chemical hapten exposure. TCRdb used MiXCR to reprocess the RACE reads, holding one entry per CDR3 protein. This table holds tens of thousands of distinct CDR3 sequences, around 11% found once. Time point here: patch test 1, 2 weeks after DPC sensitization. The treatment denotes: therapeutic diphenylcyclopropenone sensitization with weekly scalp DPC. Germline-derived CDR1 and CDR2 are GTSNPN and SVGIG (reference sequence). The V end lost 2 bases, the J end lost 3 bases, and 8 bases lay between the germline ends. The CDR3 is made up of 13 amino acids.

V and J are TRBV30 and TRBJ2-1; tentatively, D is TRBD1 (5 bases). The receptor was derived from a woman in her forties or fifties with alopecia areata. Some clones in this sample may be carry-over from other donors' samples. Specimen: whole blood, collected in connection with sensitization to the hapten diphenylcyclopropenone (DPC). The CDR3 protein is CAWSSDSYNEQFF. DNA for the CDR3: TGTGCCTGGAGTTCTGACAGCTACAATGAGCAGTTCTTC.